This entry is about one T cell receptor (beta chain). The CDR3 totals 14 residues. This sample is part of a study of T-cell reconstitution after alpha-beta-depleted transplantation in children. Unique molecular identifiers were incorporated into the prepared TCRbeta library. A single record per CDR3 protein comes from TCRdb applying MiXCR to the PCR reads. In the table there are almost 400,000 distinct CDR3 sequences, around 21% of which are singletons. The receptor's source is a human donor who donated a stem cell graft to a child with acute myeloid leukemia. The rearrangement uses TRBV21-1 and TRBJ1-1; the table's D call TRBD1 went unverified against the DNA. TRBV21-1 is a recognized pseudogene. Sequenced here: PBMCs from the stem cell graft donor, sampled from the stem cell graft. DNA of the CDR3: TGTGCCAGCTACAGCAGGACCCCAGTCTTTGAAGCTTTCTTT. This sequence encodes CASYSRTPVFEAFF.